The source of this T cell receptor beta chain is a study of T cells in Graves' hyperthyroidism and ophthalmopathy. Study-wide results and caveats: Most expanded thyroid clonotypes above 0.001 also appeared in blood.

The CDR3 runs to 15 residues. Trimming stripped 4 bases from V and 0 bases from J, with 9 bases between. A remark on this clonotype: Its target is not known.

Newly diagnosed hyperthyroidism, duration under 2 months, in patients aged 18 to 65. What was amplified from RNA transcripts were TCR beta CDR3 regions. An initial round of RT-PCR targeting the TCR CDR3 relied on the HTBI primer set. MiXCR, applied by TCRdb to the multiplex PCR reads, yields one record per CDR3 protein. Here the sample spans around 720,000 distinct CDR3 sequences, 35% being singletons. The sample taken for sequencing was blood. This chain connects TRBV12-3 or TRBV12-4 to TRBJ2-2, with a possible D match to TRBD2 (5 bases). This TCR was sampled from a woman between 40 and 55 years old with Graves' hyperthyroidism. The CDR3 coding sequence is TGTGCCAGCAGTTCCCGGACTCCGAACACCGGGGAGCTGTTTTTT. Protein: CASSSRTPNTGELFF.